This entry is about one TCR beta chain. This receptor's antigen is unknown. Nothing much larger sits one base from this clone, and base qualities are not available. The treatment or condition label on this specimen signifies: approximately nine-day PBMC culture with coronavirus spike peptide pools or control peptides (ViraFEST assay). The ViraFEST assay was used in the study, in which antigen-specific T cells were expanded with peptide pools and expanded clonotypes were subsequently identified by TCR sequencing. The positive SARS-CoV-2 PCR tests of the convalescent patients were dated from March to December 2020, before the Alpha, Beta and Delta variants emerged in the United States. PBMCs were cultured at two million per well in IMDM supplemented with approximately 5% human AB serum and about 9.6 IU/ml IL-2, with approximately 9.2 ug/ml peptide pools added. Half of the culture medium was replaced with fresh IL-2-containing medium on days 3 and 7. After less than 12 days of culture, CD4+ T cells were isolated by negative selection using the EasySep CD4+ T cell isolation kit. Ficoll-Paque Plus gradient centrifugation was used to isolate PBMCs from whole blood, and the isolated PBMCs were then either used fresh or cryopreserved at -140C. In general, triplicate wells were set up for every culture condition.

This entry belongs to a study of vaccination and CD4 T cells after COVID-19 (dated by TCRdb to the early 2020s). About the full investigation: Convalescent patients had a positive SARS-CoV-2 result on nasal swab PCR, and of these patients, nine had mild disease and one had severe disease. Participants got two doses of the Pfizer-BioNTech BNT162b2 vaccine (n=8) or two doses of the Moderna mRNA-1273 vaccine (n=2). The convalescent cohort comprised six males and four females, including two Hispanic individuals, seven Caucasians, two Asians and one multiracial person. Post-COVID blood samples were collected from convalescent patients a median of around 96 days after diagnosis, with a range of about 30 to 161 days. Control cultures used a CEFX viral epitope pool as positive control, an HIV-1 Nef peptide pool as negative control, or no peptide. In around 10 COVID-19 convalescent patients and a handful of infection-naive healthy vaccine recipients, researchers compared the spike-specific CD4+ TCR repertoire from before mRNA vaccination with the repertoire from after. Overlapping spike peptide pools from SARS-CoV-2 and from the common cold coronaviruses HCoV-NL63, HCoV-OC43 and HCoV-229E were used as culture stimuli. Post-vaccine blood samples were collected a median of around 10 weeks after the second vaccine dose, ranging from about 12 to 250 days. General findings and caveats noted by the study authors: Of the vaccine-specific clones found in convalescent patients, nearly all (304 of 307) were mono-reactive for SARS-CoV-2 spike instead of being cross-reactive with common cold coronaviruses. The study included relatively few convalescent patients and did not analyze early timepoints after natural infection. In convalescent patients, a median roughly 85% of post-vaccine SARS-CoV-2-reactive clones were detected only after vaccination, and vaccine-specific priming was suggested by this finding. An increase in the median number of SARS-CoV-2-reactive clonotypes from approximately 23 after infection to roughly 38 after vaccination was observed, but the change was not found to be significant.

The library was generated by PCR. DNA from cultured CD4+ T cells underwent TCR sequencing with the Oncomine TCR Beta short-read assay at the Johns Hopkins FTIC core. The QIAamp micro DNA kit was used to extract genomic DNA from the cultured CD4+ T cells. The Oncomine TCR Beta libraries from cultured CD4+ T cells were pooled using unique dual indexes and then sequenced on an Illumina iSeq 100. As for how the authors treated the data: Non-productive sequences were removed, and CDR3s that did not start with C, did not end with F or W, or were shorter than 7 amino acids were discarded. Antigen-specific clonotypes were identified using the MANAFEST web application through comparison of peptide-stimulated wells with reference and other culture wells. To be called positive, a clone needed an FDR below 0.05, an odds ratio above 5, and a productive frequency above 0.1% in at least two of three replicate wells. A clonotype was classed as cross-reactive if the clonotype showed significant expansion both in SARS-CoV-2 spike wells and in at least one common cold coronavirus spike condition. Levenshtein distances (stringdist) and unrooted phylogenetic trees (ape) in R version 3.6.1 were used to assess CDR3 homology. TCRdb passed the public sequencing reads through fastp at Q25 and MiXCR, retaining productive beta sequences. Rows are unified per CDR3 protein, each entry keeping the most common DNA and genes. Clone size and V and J calls follow TCRdb, not the original study. The sample records 6,000 or so distinct CDR3 sequences, 18% of which are singletons. The biggest ten clones account for roughly 20% of the sample.

The sequencing sample was made of CD4+ T cells from blood, cultured in vitro. The source of this sequence is a human donor who had recovered from COVID-19.

CDR3 loop: CSARKQGAFDTGELFF. The nucleotides are TGCAGTGCTCGTAAACAGGGGGCGTTCGACACCGGGGAGCTGTTTTTT. Recombination joined TRBV20-1 with TRBJ2-2; 9 central bases correspond to TRBD1. The CDR1 and CDR2 encoded by the germline V gene (reference sequence) are DFQATT and SNEGSKA. The germline V and J ends show losses of 5 bases and 3 bases respectively, and no gene match explains 10 bases of the junction. The CDR3 sequence holds 16 residues, the cysteine and phenylalanine included. The entry retains the CDR3 DNA only, 48 bases that are in frame from base 1.